Detailed here is one TCR beta chain. This clonotype was counted between two and nine times. Its antigen has not been determined. No base qualities exist here, and no much larger clone lies one base off it. This sample stems from a study of blood T cells in healthy people across ages (dated by TCRdb to between 2014 and 2017). Background for the entire study: Template switching captured roughly one uniquely barcoded TCR beta cDNA molecule per two T cells in model experiments. Using the same blood draw, the study looked at two additional independent replicas of 1 million unique cDNA reads for two donors, one aged 18 to 30 and the other aged 80 or older. The study measured age-related changes in TCR beta repertoire diversity using deep sequencing normalized with unique cDNA molecular identifiers. Four age groups were formed from the donors: young (average approximately 17 years), middle-aged (more than 35), aged (roughly 56) and long-lived (less than 85). To avoid experimental bias, donors of different ages were spread randomly across the sequencing lanes.

V is reduced by 3 bases and J by 6 bases, leaving a spacing of 15 bases between them. The CDR3 sequence holds 14 residues, the cysteine and phenylalanine included. Of all the DNA, just the CDR3 is kept, 42 bases in frame from base 1. Taken from the germline V gene, the CDR1 and CDR2 loops are MGHRA and YSYEKL. The library was produced with 5' RACE. The sequencing machine was an Illumina HiSeq 2500. A second PCR of about 7 to 12 cycles was performed with a sample-barcoded 5' primer and a J-beta primer mix. Each TCR beta cDNA molecule received a unique molecular identifier from a template-switch 5' adaptor carrying 12 random nucleotides. Each sample yielded at least 2.5 million CDR3-containing paired-end reads. All of the RNA was converted into first-strand cDNA using the Mint cDNA synthesis kit, with a TRBC-specific oligonucleotide serving as the primer. Following uracil-DNA glycosylase treatment, a first 18-cycle PCR with universal primers M1SS and BC2_uni_R was performed on all cDNA. In the authors' own workflow: Each sample was normalized by randomly selecting 1 million high-quality reads, each carrying a distinct molecular identifier. Instead of being binned into consensus sequences, reads that shared molecular identifiers were thrown out. MiTCR, run with a Q25 quality threshold and the strictest error-elimination algorithm, handled CDR3 identification, clonotype clustering and error correction. A nonparametric unseen species model with Euler transformation was used to estimate a lower bound on total TCR beta diversity. In TCRdb, the public reads were trimmed at Q25 with fastp and aligned with MiXCR, with productive beta chains retained. Here each entry gathers all rows of one CDR3 protein and keeps the most common genes and DNA. What appears here as the V and J calls and clone size reflects TCRdb's work, not the paper's. This sample has some 900,000 distinct CDR3 sequences in its table, and about 44% of those were observed once. The top ten hold about an eighth of the sample.

What the authors observed across the whole study: Donor CMV infection status was unknown, potentially confounding age-related changes in expanded clonotypes. A strong correlation was found between observed TCR beta diversity and the percentage of naive T cells measured by flow cytometry. As age increased, observed TCR beta diversity per million T cells dropped in a roughly linear way, and a significant reduction was already evident by age 40. Because profiling used bulk unsorted PBMCs, naive and antigen-experienced compartments could not be compared conclusively. Compared with the aged group, the long-lived group had more naive CD4+ T cells, fewer expanded clones and increased TCR diversity, a pattern suggesting age selection. Estimates of total diversity based on one million sequenced T cells were regarded as lower bounds and as underestimates.

The 39 donors, aged about 6 to 95 years, were systemically healthy Caucasian individuals from Russia. Ten milliliters of peripheral blood were drawn from each donor into EDTA-treated Vacutainer tubes. Ficoll-Paque density-gradient centrifugation was used to isolate PBMCs, with at least 6.5 million per sample. Total RNA was extracted from PBMCs with Trizol reagent, with at least 5.5 micrograms obtained per sample. For every donor, flow cytometry on a PBMC aliquot measured the percentage of naive CD45RAhigh/CD27high T cells. This TCR was recovered from a man between 25 and 39 years old in good health. The chain couples TRBV4-1 to TRBJ2-7; possibly the D gene is TRBD2, per 6 matching bases. Source material: blood. The CDR3 reads as follows: CASSQGRQGGEQYF. The nucleotide sequence is TGCGCCAGCAGCCAGGGGAGGCAGGGCGGCGAGCAGTACTTC.